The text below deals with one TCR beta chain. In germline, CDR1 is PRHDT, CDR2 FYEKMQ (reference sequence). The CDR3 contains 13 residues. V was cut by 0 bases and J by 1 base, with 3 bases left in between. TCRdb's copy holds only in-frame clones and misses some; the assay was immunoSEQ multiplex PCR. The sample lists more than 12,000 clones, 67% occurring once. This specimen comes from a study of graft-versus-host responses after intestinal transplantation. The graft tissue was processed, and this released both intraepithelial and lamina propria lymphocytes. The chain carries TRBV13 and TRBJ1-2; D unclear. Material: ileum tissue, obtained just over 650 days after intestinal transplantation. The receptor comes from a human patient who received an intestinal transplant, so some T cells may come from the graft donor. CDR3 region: CASSLGHNYGYTF. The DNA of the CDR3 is TGTGCCAGCAGCTTAGGACATAACTATGGCTACACCTTC.